This TCR beta chain was sequenced in a study of cytomegalovirus exposure and HLA in healthy donors (dated by TCRdb to the late 2010s). About the full investigation: In an earlier analysis of roughly 500 of the donors, less than 350 Gb of sequence data and 100 million or so unique TCR beta sequences from 150 million to 200 million T cells were reported. Among over 350 genotyped donors of the cohort, an average of roughly 240,000 unique TCR beta nucleotide sequences were sequenced per donor, about a sixth of them non-productive. The later analysis used no new phenotypic data to find candidate immune exposures, relying instead on TCR beta sequences and their occurrence across donors. A later analysis re-analyzed previously published TCR beta repertoires from approximately 670 donors and added high-resolution HLA genotyping to study TCR occurrence patterns. Using immunosequencing, the study profiled T cell repertoires from 550 to 750 subjects and related those repertoires to cytomegalovirus serostatus. HLA typing covered class I and class II loci at four-digit resolution. A separate validation cohort of approximately 120 different subjects was used in addition to the 666-subject first cohort. A later genetic analysis used genome-wide SNP genotypes for about 65% of the roughly 670 donors, treating that subset as a discovery cohort. A handful of DR-DQ haplotypes were handled as single units for association and clustering because linkage in the cohort was strong. To decide whether each TCR beta V gene segment behaved as functional or pseudogenic, an earlier analysis of over 500 of the donors relied on high-throughput TCR beta sequencing. Typing coverage varied by locus: about 620-640 donors for A, B, C, DRB1 and DQB1; 500 to 550 for DQA1; approximately 570 for DPA1; fewer than 480 for DPB1. The study combined high-throughput TCR immunosequencing, statistical association of individual TCRs with disease status, and machine learning to predict cytomegalovirus infection status. The study was designed to test whether signatures of past pathogen exposure could be identified by cataloging public T cell receptors. An early release covering roughly 600 HLA-typed donors comprised about 310 gigabases of sequencing data and tens of millions of unique TCR sequences. Every repertoire in the discovery cohort had been generated on one and the same sequencing platform. Donor age, sex, ethnicity and CMV serostatus were collected together with the repertoire data. Of the roughly 400 genotyped donors, less than 90% were placed in the genetic ancestry cluster associated with self-reported Caucasian donors. Broad study findings and their caveats: HLA typing was unavailable for some donors at each locus, so association tests used only the typed subset. The cohort was sequenced for TCR beta chains only, and without alpha or paired-chain data the features that could be detected were limited. In a later analysis, HLA-associated TCR beta chains were found to be more clonally expanded and to have lower generation probabilities than equally common non-associated chains. V-gene and J-gene trimming of TCR beta chains was associated with a missense DCLRE1C variant in a later genetic analysis, and the association was replicated in an independent cohort. A group of highly shared sequence variants was considered likely to be a technical artifact of the sequencing pipeline. At a false discovery rate of 0.05, a later analysis linked fewer than 20,000 TCR beta sequences to specific HLA alleles. According to a later genetic analysis, donors in an Asian-associated ancestry cluster had fewer N-insertions in productive TCRs than the roughly 670-donor mean. Linkage disequilibrium might explain the correlated functional status among segregating V segments, but an unknown experimental factor could not be ruled out. According to the authors, the approach could potentially be generalized to other disease states and immunological phenotypes. Most TCR sequences were seen in very few donors, while some public TCRs were found in many individuals. In an earlier analysis of approximately 600 of the donors, most TCR beta V segments were observed in productive rearrangements about 90% or about 30% of the time, broadly matching IMGT annotations. Because counts were too low, approximately 18 rarely observed V segments, including chromosome 9 orphons, were excluded from the earlier analysis of some 590 of the donors. Assigning TCR associations to individual alleles was difficult when HLA alleles, especially DR and DQ, strongly co-occurred. Most CMV-associated TCR beta chains appeared to be HLA-restricted in a later analysis, and the HLA associations seemed to be driven largely by CMV exposure. A further reported finding was that TCR beta sequences accurately predicted the HLA-A and HLA-B alleles for most subjects in the first cohort. Cytomegalovirus status was reported to be diagnosed by the classifier with high specificity and sensitivity in both the original and validation cohorts. Sequencing depth was assumed to be roughly uniform across donors in the presence/absence analyses, though that assumption may not hold. The study gave a list of about 160 TCR beta chains associated with cytomegalovirus. Immune exposure information for the cohort was limited to CMV serostatus. In vitro tests confirmed that a few of the cytomegalovirus-associated TCR beta chains recognize cytomegalovirus antigens. A later analysis found that TCR association rates varied across HLA loci, with DRB1 alleles showing the most associated TCRs and HLA-C alleles the fewest. Some IMGT-functional V segments, including TRBV6-2 and TRBV6-3, could not be told apart with the 87-base-pair reads, so those segments were excluded. According to a later analysis, parvovirus B19, influenza, CMV and Epstein-Barr virus appeared linked to several top co-occurrence clusters.

From cysteine to phenylalanine, the CDR3 is 16 amino acids long. Only CDR3 DNA is held: 48 bases, read in frame from base 1. As encoded in the germline V gene (reference sequence), CDR1 is GTSNPN while CDR2 is SVGIG. V is pared back by 0 bases and J by 0 bases, with 12 bases lying between the germline termini. In total, about 650 healthy bone marrow donors made up the cohort. At the time of sampling, all cohort members were nominally healthy, though unrecorded immune exposures were likely present. The donor tested CMV seropositive and was one of the 289 seropositive cohort members. Each donor provided a peripheral blood sample, and peripheral blood mononuclear cells were used for TCR beta sequencing. Genomic DNA extraction from the blood cell samples was performed with the Qiagen DNeasy Blood Extraction Kit. Details on this clone: There is no known antigen for this receptor. No per-base quality is available; no much larger clone lies one base away.

Libraries came from the immunoSEQ multiplex PCR assay. The multiplex PCR relied on a mix of 60 forward primers for TCR Vbeta segments and 13 reverse primers for TCR Jbeta segments. The CDR3 region of rearranged TCR beta genes was amplified from genomic DNA by a multiplex PCR assay. Amplified TCR beta libraries were sequenced as 87-base-pair reads on the Illumina HiSeq System. Processing in the source paper ran as follows. A later analysis tallied roughly 80 million unique TCR beta chains across the approximately 670 repertoires, and about 12 million of those chains were shared by two or more donors. A nearest-neighbor algorithm error-corrected the raw reads and collapsed the reads into unique sequences, merging closely related sequences to remove PCR and sequencing errors. Alignment of CDR3 sequences to IMGT reference sequences was used to assign V, D and J gene segments. For a sequence to be retained, a match of at least six nucleotides was required to both a V gene segment and a J gene segment. A rearrangement counted as productive if the CDR3 had no stop codons and remained in frame with V and J, and every other rearrangement counted as non-productive. CDR3 was defined according to IMGT convention as the region running from the second conserved V-encoded cysteine to the conserved J-encoded phenylalanine. In an earlier analysis of roughly 580 of the donors, sequences lacking an unambiguous match to a single V gene segment were excluded. In an earlier analysis of roughly 500 of the donors, V segments were called functional above 56.7% productive rearrangements and were called segregating when the between-donor standard deviation exceeded 5%. A statistical classification framework was built for diagnosing cytomegalovirus status from the catalog of TCR beta chain sequences. A later analysis assigned V and J genes by comparing TCR nucleotide sequences with IMGT/GENE-DB human TR gene sequences. A later analysis assigned CDR3 sequences and most-parsimonious VDJ recombination scenarios with the TCRdist pipeline. In a later analysis, each TCR beta chain was defined by its CDR3 amino acid sequence together with its V-gene family, and reads without a unique V-gene family were excluded. In a later analysis, 500 to 650 highly shared, low-generation-probability nucleotide sequences were removed to address suspected cross-contamination and a sequencing artifact. For each public chain, a later analysis derived a clonal expansion index from normalized ranks of inferred template counts within each repertoire. A later analysis computed generation probabilities with a VDJ recombination model fitted to out-of-frame rearrangements, and checked the results against IGoR. Hypergeometric tests were used in a later analysis to score TCR-TCR, TCR-HLA and TCR-CMV co-occurrence, with a repertoire-size bias correction applied to the TCR pairs. To estimate false discovery rates, a later analysis permuted the HLA or CMV assignments 20 times. In a later analysis, co-occurring TCRs were grouped using DBSCAN, with TCRdist sequence similarity added in when clustering inside HLA-allele-positive subsets. For co-occurrence clustering, repertoires with fewer than 30,000 or more than 120,000 public chains were excluded, along with four to six repertoires with anomalous nucleotide sharing. TCRdb took over this immuneACCESS table, retaining in-frame rearrangements with V and J assigned. Such tables are incomplete; in checked studies, under half of the missing clones stem from an unresolved V gene, and the remainder is unexplained. V and J calls and clone size are given by that table; D and trimming were obtained from the DNA. The sample table shows about 130,000 clones, and about 79% are seen once. The ten most abundant clones make up approximately 3% of the sample.

The sequence derives from a young woman in good health and CMV-seropositive. The sample consisted of PBMCs. The chain uses TRBV30 and TRBJ1-3, with the D gene uncertain. The nucleotide sequence reads TGTGCCTGGAGTGTACCCTCCAGTTACTCTGGAAACACCATATATTTT. This is translated as CAWSVPSSYSGNTIYF.